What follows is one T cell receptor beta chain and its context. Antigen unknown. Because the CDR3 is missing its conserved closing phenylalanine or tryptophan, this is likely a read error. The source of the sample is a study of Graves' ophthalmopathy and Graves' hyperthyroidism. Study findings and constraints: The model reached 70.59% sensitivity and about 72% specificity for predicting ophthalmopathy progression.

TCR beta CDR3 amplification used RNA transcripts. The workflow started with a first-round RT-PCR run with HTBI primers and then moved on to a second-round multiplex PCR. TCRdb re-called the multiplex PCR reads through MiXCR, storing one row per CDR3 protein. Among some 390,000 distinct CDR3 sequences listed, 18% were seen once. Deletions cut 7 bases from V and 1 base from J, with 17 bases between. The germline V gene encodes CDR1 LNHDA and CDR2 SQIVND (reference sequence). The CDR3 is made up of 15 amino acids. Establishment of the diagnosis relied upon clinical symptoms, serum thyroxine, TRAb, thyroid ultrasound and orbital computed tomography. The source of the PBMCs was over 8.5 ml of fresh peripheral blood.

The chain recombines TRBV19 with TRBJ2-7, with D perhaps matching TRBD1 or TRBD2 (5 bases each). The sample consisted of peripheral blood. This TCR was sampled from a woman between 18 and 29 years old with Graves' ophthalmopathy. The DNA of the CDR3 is TGTGCCAGTACTTCTACCGGGACCGAATCCTACGAGCAGTACTCC. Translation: CASTSTGTESYEQYS.